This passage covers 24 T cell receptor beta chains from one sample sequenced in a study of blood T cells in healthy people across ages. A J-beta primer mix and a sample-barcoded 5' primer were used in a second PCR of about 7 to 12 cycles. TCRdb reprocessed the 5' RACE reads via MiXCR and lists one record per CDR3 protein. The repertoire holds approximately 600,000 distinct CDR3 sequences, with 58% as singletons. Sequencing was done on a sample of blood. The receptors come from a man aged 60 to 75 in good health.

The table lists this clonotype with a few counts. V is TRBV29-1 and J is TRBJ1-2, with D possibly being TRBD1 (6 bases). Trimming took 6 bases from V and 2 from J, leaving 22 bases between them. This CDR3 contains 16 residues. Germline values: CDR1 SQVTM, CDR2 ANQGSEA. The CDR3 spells CSVRPEQGEGNYGYTF. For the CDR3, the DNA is TGCAGCGTGAGGCCTGAACAGGGTGAGGGAAACTATGGCTACACCTTC.

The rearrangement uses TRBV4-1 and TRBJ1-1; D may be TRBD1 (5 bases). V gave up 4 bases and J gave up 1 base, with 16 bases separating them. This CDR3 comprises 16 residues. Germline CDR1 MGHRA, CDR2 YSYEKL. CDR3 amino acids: CASSPQPGRKNTEAFF. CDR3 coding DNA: TGCGCCAGCAGCCCTCAACCGGGACGGAAGAACACTGAAGCTTTCTTT.

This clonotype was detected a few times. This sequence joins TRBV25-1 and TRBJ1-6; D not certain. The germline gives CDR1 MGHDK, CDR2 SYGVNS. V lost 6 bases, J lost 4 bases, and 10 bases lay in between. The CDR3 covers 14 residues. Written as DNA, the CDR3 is TGTGCCAGCAGCGTAGGAGGATATAATTCACCCCTCCACTTT. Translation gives CASSVGGYNSPLHF.

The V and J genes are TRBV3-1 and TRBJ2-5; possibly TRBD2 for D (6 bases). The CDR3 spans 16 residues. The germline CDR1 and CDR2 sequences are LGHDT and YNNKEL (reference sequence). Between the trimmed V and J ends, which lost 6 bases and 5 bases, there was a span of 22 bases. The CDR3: CASRDTGTPGMETQYF. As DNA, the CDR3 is TGTGCCAGCAGGGACACTGGGACTCCCGGCATGGAGACCCAGTACTTC.

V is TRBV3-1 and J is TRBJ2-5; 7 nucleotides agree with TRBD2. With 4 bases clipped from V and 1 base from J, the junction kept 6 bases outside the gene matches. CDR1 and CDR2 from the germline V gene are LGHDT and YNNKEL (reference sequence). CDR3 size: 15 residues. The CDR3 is CASSPLASGQETQYF. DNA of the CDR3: TGTGCCAGCAGCCCCCTGGCTAGCGGCCAAGAGACCCAGTACTTC.

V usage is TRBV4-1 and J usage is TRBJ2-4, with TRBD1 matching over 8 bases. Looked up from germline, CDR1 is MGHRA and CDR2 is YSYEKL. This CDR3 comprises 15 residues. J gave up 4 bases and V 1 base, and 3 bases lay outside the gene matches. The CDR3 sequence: CASSQARQGKNIQYF. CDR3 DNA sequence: TGCGCCAGCAGCCAAGCCCGACAGGGGAAAAACATTCAGTACTTC.

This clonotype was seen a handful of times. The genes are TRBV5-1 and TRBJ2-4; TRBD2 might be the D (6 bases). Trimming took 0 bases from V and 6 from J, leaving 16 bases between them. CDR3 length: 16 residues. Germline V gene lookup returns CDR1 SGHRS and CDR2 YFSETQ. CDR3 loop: CASSLAPESAGNIQYF. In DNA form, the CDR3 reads TGCGCCAGCAGCTTGGCCCCCGAGTCAGCGGGAAACATTCAGTACTTC.

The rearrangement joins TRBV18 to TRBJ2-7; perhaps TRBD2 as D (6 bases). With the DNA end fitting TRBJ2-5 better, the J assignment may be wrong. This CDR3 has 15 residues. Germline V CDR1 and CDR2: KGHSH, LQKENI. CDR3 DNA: TGTGCCAGCTCACCACGGGCACTAGCTATGGAGACCCAGTACTTC. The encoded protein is CASSPRALAMETQYF.

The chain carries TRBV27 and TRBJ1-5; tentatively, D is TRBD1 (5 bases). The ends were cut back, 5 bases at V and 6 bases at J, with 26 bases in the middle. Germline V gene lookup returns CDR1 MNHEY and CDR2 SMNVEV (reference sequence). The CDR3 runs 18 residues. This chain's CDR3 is CASSSHGVPRGTGQPQHF. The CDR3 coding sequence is TGTGCCAGCAGTAGCCACGGGGTGCCGCGAGGGACGGGTCAGCCCCAGCATTTT.

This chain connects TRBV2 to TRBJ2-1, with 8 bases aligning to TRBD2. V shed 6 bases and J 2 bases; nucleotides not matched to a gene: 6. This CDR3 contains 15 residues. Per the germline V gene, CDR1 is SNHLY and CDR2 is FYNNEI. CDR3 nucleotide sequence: TGTGCCAGCAGCCTCGGGACTAGGGCCTACAATGAGCAGTTCTTC. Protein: CASSLGTRAYNEQFF.

The CDR3, as DNA: TGTGCCAGCAGCCAAGGGGACAGGGCCTACAATGAGCAGTTCTTC. This sequence encodes CASSQGDRAYNEQFF. This chain links TRBV4-2 with TRBJ2-1; 9 nucleotides agree with TRBD1. Germline V gene data show CDR1 as LGHNA and CDR2 as YNFKEQ. V lost 1 base, J lost 2 bases, and 0 bases stayed unmatched. There are 15 residues in the CDR3.

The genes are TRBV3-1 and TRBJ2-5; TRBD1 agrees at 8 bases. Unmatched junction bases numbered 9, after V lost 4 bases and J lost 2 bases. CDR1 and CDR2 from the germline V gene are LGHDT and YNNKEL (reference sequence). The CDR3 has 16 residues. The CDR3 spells CASSLRDRFYQETQYF. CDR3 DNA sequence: TGTGCCAGCAGCCTCCGGGACAGGTTCTATCAAGAGACCCAGTACTTC.

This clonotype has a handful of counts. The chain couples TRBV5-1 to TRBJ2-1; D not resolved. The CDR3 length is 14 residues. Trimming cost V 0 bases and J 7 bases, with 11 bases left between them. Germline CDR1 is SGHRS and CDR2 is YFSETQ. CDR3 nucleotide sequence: TGCGCCAGCAGCTTGGCCCCAGTTGGGAATGAGCAGTTCTTC. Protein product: CASSLAPVGNEQFF.

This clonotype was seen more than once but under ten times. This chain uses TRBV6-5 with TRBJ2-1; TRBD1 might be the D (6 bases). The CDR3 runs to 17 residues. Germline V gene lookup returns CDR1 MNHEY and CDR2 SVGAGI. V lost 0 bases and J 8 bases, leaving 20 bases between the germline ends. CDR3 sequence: CASSYSMATGTPYEQFF. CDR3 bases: TGTGCCAGCAGTTACTCGATGGCTACAGGGACCCCCTATGAGCAGTTCTTC.

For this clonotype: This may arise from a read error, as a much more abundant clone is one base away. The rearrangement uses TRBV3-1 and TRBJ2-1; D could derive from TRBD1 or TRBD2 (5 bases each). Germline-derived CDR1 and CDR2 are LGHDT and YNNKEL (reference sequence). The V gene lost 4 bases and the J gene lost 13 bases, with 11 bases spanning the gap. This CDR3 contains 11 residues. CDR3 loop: CASSRAGTQFF. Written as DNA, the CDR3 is TGTGCCAGCAGCCGAGCTGGGACCCAGTTCTTC.

CDR3 sequence (DNA): TGTGCCAGCAGCCAGGGACAACGAGATGGCTACACCTTC. Translating gives CASSQGQRDGYTF. The V gene is TRBV27, the J gene TRBJ1-2, with D possibly matching TRBD1 (6 bases). The V gene's germline CDR1 is MNHEY and CDR2 SMNVEV (reference sequence). This CDR3 spans 13 amino acids. The germline V and J ends were trimmed by 6 bases and 6 bases, with 14 bases remaining between them.

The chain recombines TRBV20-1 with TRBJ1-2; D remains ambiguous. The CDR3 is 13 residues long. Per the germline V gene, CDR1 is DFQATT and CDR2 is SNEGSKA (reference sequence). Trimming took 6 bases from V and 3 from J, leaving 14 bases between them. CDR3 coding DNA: TGCAGTGCCCCCCTCGCGGAAGACTATGGCTACACCTTC. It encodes CSAPLAEDYGYTF.

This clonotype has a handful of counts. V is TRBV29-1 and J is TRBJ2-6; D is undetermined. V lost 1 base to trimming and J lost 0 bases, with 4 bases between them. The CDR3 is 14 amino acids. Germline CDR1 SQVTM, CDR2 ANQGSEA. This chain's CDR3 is CSVEGISGANVLTF. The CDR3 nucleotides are TGCAGCGTTGAAGGCATCTCTGGGGCCAACGTCCTGACTTTC.

As DNA, the CDR3 is TGTGCCAGCACCCCAGGACGAGGTCAGGACTTTAATGAAAAACTGTTTTTT. As protein: CASTPGRGQDFNEKLFF. This rearrangement joins TRBV2 to TRBJ1-4; D is ambiguous. Germline V gene data show CDR1 as SNHLY and CDR2 as FYNNEI. CDR3 size: 17 residues. V lost 7 bases and J lost 4, with 22 bases in between.

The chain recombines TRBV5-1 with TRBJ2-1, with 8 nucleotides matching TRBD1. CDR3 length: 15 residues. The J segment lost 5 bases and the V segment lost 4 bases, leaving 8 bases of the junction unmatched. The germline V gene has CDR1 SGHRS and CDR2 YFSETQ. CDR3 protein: CASSEGQGGHNEQFF. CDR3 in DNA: TGCGCCAGCAGCGAAGGACAGGGTGGCCACAATGAGCAGTTCTTC.

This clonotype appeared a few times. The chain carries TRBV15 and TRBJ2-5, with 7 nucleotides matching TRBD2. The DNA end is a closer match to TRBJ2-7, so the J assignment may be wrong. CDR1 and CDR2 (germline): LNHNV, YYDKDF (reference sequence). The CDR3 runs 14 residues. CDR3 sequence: CATSRATGRLEQYF. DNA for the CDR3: TGTGCCACCAGCAGGGCAACCGGGAGGCTCGAGCAGTACTTC.

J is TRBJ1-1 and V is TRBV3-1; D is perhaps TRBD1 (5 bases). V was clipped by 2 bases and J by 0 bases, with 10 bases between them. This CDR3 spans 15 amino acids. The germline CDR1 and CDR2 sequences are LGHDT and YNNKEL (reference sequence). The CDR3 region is CASSQRGGVNTEAFF. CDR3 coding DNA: TGTGCCAGCAGCCAACGCGGGGGAGTGAACACTGAAGCTTTCTTT.

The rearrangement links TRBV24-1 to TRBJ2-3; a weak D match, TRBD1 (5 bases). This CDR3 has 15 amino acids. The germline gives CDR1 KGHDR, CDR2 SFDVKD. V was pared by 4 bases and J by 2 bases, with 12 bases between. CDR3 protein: CATSDPGHDTDTQYF. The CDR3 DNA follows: TGTGCCACCAGTGACCCAGGACATGACACAGATACGCAGTATTTT.

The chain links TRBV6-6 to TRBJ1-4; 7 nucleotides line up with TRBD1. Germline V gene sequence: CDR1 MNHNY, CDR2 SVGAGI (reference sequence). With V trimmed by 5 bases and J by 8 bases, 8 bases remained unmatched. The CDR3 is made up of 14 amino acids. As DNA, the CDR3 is TGTGCCAGCAGTCGGGACAGCCTAAGGGAAAAACTGTTTTTT. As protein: CASSRDSLREKLFF.